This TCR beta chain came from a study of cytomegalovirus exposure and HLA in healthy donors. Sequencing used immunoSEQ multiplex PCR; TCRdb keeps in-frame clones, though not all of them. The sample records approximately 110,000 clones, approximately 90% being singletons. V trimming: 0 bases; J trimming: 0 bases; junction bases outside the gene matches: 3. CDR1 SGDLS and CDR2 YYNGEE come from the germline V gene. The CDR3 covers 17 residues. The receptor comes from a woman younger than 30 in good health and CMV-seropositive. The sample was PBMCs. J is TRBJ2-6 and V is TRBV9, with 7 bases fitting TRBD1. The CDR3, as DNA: TGTGCCAGCAGCGTAGGACAGGGCCTCTCTGGGGCCAACGTCCTGACTTTC. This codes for CASSVGQGLSGANVLTF.